This TCR beta chain was identified during a study of response to subunit inactivated influenza vaccine. This clonotype came up a few times. The antigen remains undetermined. TCRdb re-called the RT-PCR reads through MiXCR, storing one row per CDR3 protein. The table has around 540,000 distinct CDR3 sequences, over 9.5% seen once. Germline assignment: CDR1 MNHEY and CDR2 SVGAGI. J was trimmed by 7 bases and V by 0 bases; bases with no gene match: 7. This CDR3 has 16 amino acids. Findings and caveats of the study: Each seasonal influenza vaccination recruits few new T cells, the authors suggested.

This sample comprised PBMCs from blood, obtained on the day of vaccination. The chain links TRBV6-5 to TRBJ2-2, with 8 bases that match TRBD2. This receptor was obtained from a man aged 50 or older who received an inactivated influenza vaccine. This CDR3 is CASSYSPAGAHGELFF. For the CDR3, the DNA is TGTGCCAGCAGTTACTCGCCAGCGGGAGCTCACGGGGAGCTGTTTTTT.